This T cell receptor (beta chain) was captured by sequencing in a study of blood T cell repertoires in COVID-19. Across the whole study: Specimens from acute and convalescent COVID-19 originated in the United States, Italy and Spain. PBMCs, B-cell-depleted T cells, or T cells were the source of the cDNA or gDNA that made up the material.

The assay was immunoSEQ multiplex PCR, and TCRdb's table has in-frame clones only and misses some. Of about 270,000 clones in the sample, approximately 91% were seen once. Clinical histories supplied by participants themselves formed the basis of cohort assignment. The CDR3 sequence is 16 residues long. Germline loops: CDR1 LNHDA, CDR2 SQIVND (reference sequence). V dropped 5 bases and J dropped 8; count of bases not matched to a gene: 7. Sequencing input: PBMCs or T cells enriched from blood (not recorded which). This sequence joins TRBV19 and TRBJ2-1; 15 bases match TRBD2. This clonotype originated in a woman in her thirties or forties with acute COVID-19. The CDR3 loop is CASSSRTSGRADEQFF. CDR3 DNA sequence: TGTGCCAGTAGTTCCCGGACTAGCGGGAGGGCCGATGAGCAGTTCTTC.